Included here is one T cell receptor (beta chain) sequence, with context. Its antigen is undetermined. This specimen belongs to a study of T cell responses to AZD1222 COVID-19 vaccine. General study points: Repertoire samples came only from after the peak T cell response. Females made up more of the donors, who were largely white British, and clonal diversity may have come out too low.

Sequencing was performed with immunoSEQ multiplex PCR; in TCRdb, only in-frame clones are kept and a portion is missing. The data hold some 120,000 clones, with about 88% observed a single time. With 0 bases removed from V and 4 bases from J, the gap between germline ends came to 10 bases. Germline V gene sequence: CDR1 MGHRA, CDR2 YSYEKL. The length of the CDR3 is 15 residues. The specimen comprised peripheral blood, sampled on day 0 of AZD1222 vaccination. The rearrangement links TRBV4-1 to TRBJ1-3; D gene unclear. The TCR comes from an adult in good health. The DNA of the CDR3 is TGCGCCAGCAGCCAAGACGGGGTGGGAGGAAACACCATATATTTT. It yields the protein CASSQDGVGGNTIYF.